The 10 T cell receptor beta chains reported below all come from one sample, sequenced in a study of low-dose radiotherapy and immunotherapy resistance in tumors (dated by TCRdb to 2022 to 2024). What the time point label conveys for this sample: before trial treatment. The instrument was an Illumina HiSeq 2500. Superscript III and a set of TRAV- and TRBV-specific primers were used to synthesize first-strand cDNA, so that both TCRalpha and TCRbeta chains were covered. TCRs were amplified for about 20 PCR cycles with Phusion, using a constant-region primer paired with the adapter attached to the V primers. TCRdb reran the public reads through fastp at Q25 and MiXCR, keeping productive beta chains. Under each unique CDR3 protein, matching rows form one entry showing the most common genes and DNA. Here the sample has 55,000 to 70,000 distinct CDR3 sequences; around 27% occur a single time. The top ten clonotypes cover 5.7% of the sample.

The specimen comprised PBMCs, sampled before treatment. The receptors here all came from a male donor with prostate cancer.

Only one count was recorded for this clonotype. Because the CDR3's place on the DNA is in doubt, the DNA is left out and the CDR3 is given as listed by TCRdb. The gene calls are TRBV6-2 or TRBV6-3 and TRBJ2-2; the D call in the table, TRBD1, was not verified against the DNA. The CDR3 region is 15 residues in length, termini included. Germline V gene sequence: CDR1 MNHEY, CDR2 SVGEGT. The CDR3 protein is CASRSSARRAGELFF.

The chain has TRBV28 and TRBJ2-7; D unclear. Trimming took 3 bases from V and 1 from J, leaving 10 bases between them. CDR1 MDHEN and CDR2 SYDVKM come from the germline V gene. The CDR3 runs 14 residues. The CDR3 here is CASSFKGKSYEQYF. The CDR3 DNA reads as TGTGCCAGCAGTTTCAAGGGCAAGTCCTACGAGCAGTACTTC.

Here the CDR3 DNA reads TGTGCCAGCGGGCCTGGAGGAAACATTCAGTACTTC. Its protein is CASGPGGNIQYF. The gene calls are TRBV7-9 and TRBJ2-4, with D possibly TRBD2 on 5 matching bases. Deletions cut 8 bases from V and 6 bases from J, with 11 bases between. The CDR3 length is 12 residues. In germline, CDR1 is SEHNR, CDR2 FQNEAQ (reference sequence).

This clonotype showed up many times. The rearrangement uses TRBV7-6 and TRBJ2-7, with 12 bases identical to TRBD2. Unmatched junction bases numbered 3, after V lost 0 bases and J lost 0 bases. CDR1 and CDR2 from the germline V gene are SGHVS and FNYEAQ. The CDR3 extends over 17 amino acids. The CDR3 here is CASSLATTSGSSYEQYF. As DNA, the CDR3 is TGTGCCAGCAGCTTAGCCACGACTAGCGGGAGCTCCTACGAGCAGTACTTC. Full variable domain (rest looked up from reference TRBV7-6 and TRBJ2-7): GAGVSQSPRYKVTKRGQDVALRCDPISGHVSLYWYRQALGQGPEFLTYFNYEAQQDKSGLPNDRFSAERPEGSISTLTIQRTEQRDSAMYRCASSLATTSGSSYEQYFGPGTRLTVT.

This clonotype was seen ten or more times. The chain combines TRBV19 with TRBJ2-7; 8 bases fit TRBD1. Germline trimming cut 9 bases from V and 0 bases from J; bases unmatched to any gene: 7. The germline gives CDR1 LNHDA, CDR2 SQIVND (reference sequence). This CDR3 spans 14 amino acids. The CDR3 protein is CASRQGPPSYEQYF. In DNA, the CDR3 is TGTGCCAGCCGACAGGGGCCACCCTCCTACGAGCAGTACTTC.

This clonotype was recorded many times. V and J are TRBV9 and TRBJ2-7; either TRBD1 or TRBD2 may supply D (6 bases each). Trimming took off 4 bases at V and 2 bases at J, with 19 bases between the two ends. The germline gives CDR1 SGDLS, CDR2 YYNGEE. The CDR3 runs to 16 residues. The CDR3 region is CASSPGGTSKTYEQYF. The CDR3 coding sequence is TGTGCCAGCAGCCCCGGCGGGACAAGCAAGACCTACGAGCAGTACTTC.

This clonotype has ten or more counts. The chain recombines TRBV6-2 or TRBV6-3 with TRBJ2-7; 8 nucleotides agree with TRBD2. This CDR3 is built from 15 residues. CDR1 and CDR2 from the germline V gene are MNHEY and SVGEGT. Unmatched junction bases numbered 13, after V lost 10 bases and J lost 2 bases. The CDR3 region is CATRESGGGPYEQYF. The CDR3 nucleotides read TGTGCCACCCGCGAGTCGGGGGGGGGACCCTACGAGCAGTACTTC.

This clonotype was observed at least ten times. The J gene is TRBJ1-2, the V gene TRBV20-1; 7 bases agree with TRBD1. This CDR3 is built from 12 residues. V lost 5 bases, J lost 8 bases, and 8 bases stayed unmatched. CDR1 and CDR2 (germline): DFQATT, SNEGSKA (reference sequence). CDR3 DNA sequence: TGCAGTGCTGACAGGGAAGCACAAGGCTACACCTTC. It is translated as CSADREAQGYTF.

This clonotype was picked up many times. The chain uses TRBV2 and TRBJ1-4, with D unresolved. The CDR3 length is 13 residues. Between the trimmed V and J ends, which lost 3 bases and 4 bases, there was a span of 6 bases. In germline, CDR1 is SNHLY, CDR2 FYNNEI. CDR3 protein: CASSDLSNEKLFF. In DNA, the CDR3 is TGTGCCAGCAGTGATCTCAGTAATGAAAAACTGTTTTTT.

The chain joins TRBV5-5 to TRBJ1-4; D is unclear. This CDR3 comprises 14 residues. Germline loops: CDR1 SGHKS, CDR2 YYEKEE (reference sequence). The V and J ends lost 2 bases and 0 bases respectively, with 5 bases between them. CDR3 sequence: CASSFLATNEKLFF. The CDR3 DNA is TGTGCCAGCAGCTTCCTTGCAACTAATGAAAAACTGTTTTTT.